This T cell receptor (beta chain) was sequenced in a study of shared clonotypes between healthy human individuals (dated by TCRdb to the early 2020s). Looking at the study overall: The cohort included three men and a couple of women between 18 and 49 years of age. Different laboratories and diverse techniques were used to prepare libraries and sequence TCR repertoires, to increase sequencing depth and limit assay-specific biases. To estimate repertoire size and how much clonotypes are shared between individuals, the study performed deep sequencing of blood TCR repertoires from five healthy adults. For each donor, CD4 naive and CD4 memory were each run on three plates, CD8 naive on two plates, and CD8 memory on one plate. Leukapheresis yielded between about 0.94 and 8.9 billion PBMCs per donor.

The donors were healthy, HIV-negative adults with no recently reported acute infections or vaccinations. Every donor was a Caucasian adult residing in Nashville, Tennessee, USA. CD4+ T cells were enriched by magnetic negative selection, after which naive cells were positively selected on CD45RA and the negative fraction was taken as the memory subset. After blood collection by leukapheresis, PBMCs were isolated using Ficoll-Histopaque density gradient centrifugation and then cryopreserved in the vapor phase of liquid nitrogen. Purity and quantity of every magnetically sorted T cell population were checked by analytical flow cytometry. Genomic DNA was isolated from each sorted fraction and quantified by UV absorbance on a Nanodrop 2000c. Overall results and qualifications from the work: Only blood was sampled, and tissue TCR repertoires likely differ from those in blood. Estimated clonotype richness was generally larger for naive than for memory subsets. Based on pairwise subsampling, the degree of clonotype sharing among donors was expected to be affected by sequencing depth. Because the study included a small number of donors, the genetic and exposure-history diversity represented was limited. Incomplete sequencing was indicated by rarefaction of sorted-subset datasets, despite the large sequencing depth. Approximately 5% of naive CD4, 3.5% of naive CD8, approximately 2.2% of memory CD4, and 0.4% of memory CD8 clonotypes were shared across four donors. Higher generation probabilities were observed for clonotypes shared by all four sorted-subset donors than for non-shared clonotypes.

Using the deep immunoSEQ assay, multiplex PCR amplified TCR CDR3 regions from genomic DNA. Extracted genomic DNA from each cell subset was spread evenly across all wells of several immunoSEQ 96-well plates, with each plate serving as a replicate. Each replicate PCR for sorted subsets received around 200 ng genomic DNA, equal to about 29,000 T cell genomes. Purified libraries were measured with a Qubit 3.0 fluorometer, size-checked on a Bioanalyzer 2100, and measured again with the KAPA Library Quantification kit. Every immunoSEQ 96-well plate was sequenced on a dedicated single-read 150-cycle Illumina NextSeq 550 flow cell. The authors' analysis ran thus. Because only junctional sequences without quality scores were contained in the immunoSEQ output, filtering matching that applied to full-length reads could not be performed. Sequences were annotated with PyIR, a Python wrapper for IgBLAST v1.9, and V/J genes and CDR3 were assigned using IMGT germline references. Reads with weak V/J assignments (E-value above 1e-6), missing CDR3, stop codons, out-of-frame junctions, or ambiguous translated residues were removed. V3J clonotypes were defined as sequences sharing an identical inferred V gene, J gene, and CDR3 amino acid sequence. The percentage overlap between two repertoires was calculated by dividing the number of shared unique clonotypes by the size of the smaller repertoire. Repertoire richness was assessed with RTK rarefaction, the Chao1 estimator, and Recon v2.1 estimates of unobserved clonotypes. For all TCRbeta clonotypes obtained by the gDNA method from a handful of donors, generation probabilities were computed with OLGA. The clones in this table, taken by TCRdb from immuneACCESS, are in-frame only. Not every clone is retained; where verified, under half of the shortfall comes from an unresolved V gene, and the cause of the rest is unknown. The V and J calls and the clone size are those of that table, but D and trimming were determined from the DNA. The table for this sample lists about 1.5 million clones; 95% to 99% of them were counted only once. The ten largest clonotypes hold about 0.45% of the sample.

The CDR3 runs 13 residues from the cysteine to the phenylalanine. Just the 39-base CDR3 DNA is kept, in frame starting at base 1. Here V drops 8 bases and J drops 4 bases, and the junction holds 3 bases not matched to any gene. Looking up the germline V gene yields CDR1 KGHSH and CDR2 LQKENI. To note about this clone: The antigen it recognizes is unknown. No much larger clonotype is one base removed from it; base qualities were not supplied.

Recombination connected TRBV18 to TRBJ2-1, with TRBD2 identical over 9 junction bases. This sequence was found in a man between 25 and 39 years old in good health. Material: naive CD4+ T cells sorted from blood. What the cell subset or site label conveys for this sample: CD45RA+ positively selected. The DNA sequence is as follows: TGTGCCAGCCGACTAGCGGCATACAATGAGCAGTTCTTC. It codes for CASRLAAYNEQFF. When the CDR3 is completed using the reference TRBV18 and TRBJ2-1 genes on either side, the full variable domain is NAGVMQNPRHLVRRRGQEARLRCSPMKGHSHVYWYRQLPEEGLKFMVYLQKENIIDESGMPKERFSAEFPKEGPSILRIQQVVRGDSAAYFCASRLAAYNEQFFGPGTRLTVL.